A single sample gave rise to the 19 T cell receptor beta chains below, sequenced in a study of control samples from healthy donors and cancer patients. Only in-frame clones appear in the TCRdb table, and some are missing; sequencing was by immunoSEQ multiplex PCR. This table has some 410,000 clones, 90% appearing once. Sequenced: PBMCs. The source is a man aged 35 to 55 with head and neck cancer.

This clone came up once. This chain uses TRBV5-4 with TRBJ1-6; 7 positions agree with TRBD1. Looked up from germline, CDR1 is SGHNT and CDR2 is YYREEE (reference sequence). V shed 4 bases and J 8 bases; nucleotides not matched to a gene: 9. The CDR3 is 15 amino acids. CDR3 DNA: TGTGCCAGCAGCCCCGGGACAGTAGGGGATTCACCCCTCCACTTT. This codes for CASSPGTVGDSPLHF.

V and J are TRBV5-8 and TRBJ2-2; D remains ambiguous. The V end lost 6 bases, the J end lost 7 bases, and 16 bases lay between the germline ends. Germline V gene data show CDR1 as SGHTS and CDR2 as YDEGEE. The CDR3 spans 14 residues. CDR3 DNA sequence: TGTGCCAGCACCCCTTTGCGGTCTGGCGGGGAGCTGTTTTTT. As protein: CASTPLRSGGELFF.

The chain has TRBV5-6 and TRBJ2-7; 8 bases match TRBD1. The ends lost 3 bases at V and 1 base at J; junction bases unmatched: 3. CDR3 length equals 14 residues. Germline-derived CDR1 and CDR2 are SGHDT and YYEEEE. CDR3 in amino acids: CASSWDRSSYEQYF. The CDR3 nucleotides are TGTGCCAGCAGCTGGGACAGGAGTTCCTACGAGCAGTACTTC. The complete variable domain, with remaining parts taken from reference TRBV5-6 and TRBJ2-7, reads DAGVTQSPTHLIKTRGQQVTLRCSPKSGHDTVSWYQQALGQGPQFIFQYYEEEERQRGNFPDRFSGHQFPNYSSELNVNALLLGDSALYLCASSWDRSSYEQYFGPGTRLTVT.

The count of this clone is one. The chain employs TRBV5-1 and TRBJ2-5; TRBD1 or TRBD2 may be the D gene (5 bases each). V dropped 2 bases and J dropped 5 bases, with 10 bases sitting between them. Germline V gene sequence: CDR1 SGHRS, CDR2 YFSETQ. The CDR3 length is 13 residues. Here the CDR3 reads CASSFTREETQYF. The DNA of the CDR3 is TGCGCCAGCAGCTTCACCAGGGAGGAGACCCAGTACTTC.

The CDR3, as DNA: TGTGCCTGGGGAAAAGGGGGTGGAAACACCATATATTTT. Its protein is CAWGKGGGNTIYF. The chain couples TRBV30 to TRBJ1-3, with TRBD1 as a possible D gene (6 bases). V shed 5 bases and J shed 3 bases, with 11 bases lying between them. The germline gives CDR1 GTSNPN, CDR2 SVGIG (reference sequence). CDR3 length: 13 residues.

The chain joins TRBV6-2 or TRBV6-3 to TRBJ2-7; D possibly corresponds to TRBD1 (6 bases). Germline lookup yields CDR1 MNHEY and CDR2 SVGEGT. CDR3 length equals 15 residues. The V and J ends lost 5 bases and 2 bases respectively, with 16 bases between them. The CDR3, as DNA: TGTGCCAGCAGTACCCAGGGGAAAGTGGCCTACGAGCAGTACTTC. Encoded protein: CASSTQGKVAYEQYF.

The rearrangement joins TRBV14 to TRBJ1-2, with D uncertain. The CDR3 loop spans 15 amino acids. Between the trimmed V and J ends, which lost 0 bases and 8 bases, there was a span of 16 bases. Looked up from germline, CDR1 is SGHDN and CDR2 is FVKESK. CDR3 nucleotides: TGTGCCAGCAGCCAAGATAAATTGTGGGGTCCCGGCTACACCTTC. Amino acids: CASSQDKLWGPGYTF. The full variable domain, its missing parts supplied by reference TRBV14 and TRBJ1-2, is EAGVTQFPSHSVIEKGQTVTLRCDPISGHDNLYWYRRVMGKEIKFLLHFVKESKQDESGMPNNRFLAERTGGTYSTLKVQPAELEDSGVYFCASSQDKLWGPGYTFGSGTRLTVV.

The chain joins TRBV28 to TRBJ1-5; no clear D gene. The CDR3 runs 13 residues. Trimming pared 8 bases from V and 4 bases from J, leaving 12 bases between. Germline CDR1 is MDHEN and CDR2 is SYDVKM. CDR3 protein: CASDPGLNQPQHF. In DNA form, the CDR3 reads TGTGCCAGCGATCCCGGATTAAATCAGCCCCAGCATTTT.

This rearrangement joins TRBV19 to TRBJ1-5; no clear D gene. Trimming removed 3 bases from V and 5 bases from J, with 5 bases in between. Germline assignment: CDR1 LNHDA and CDR2 SQIVND (reference sequence). This CDR3 has 12 amino acids. CDR3 DNA sequence: TGTGCCAGTAGTATGAGGTATCAGCCCCAGCATTTT. Amino acids: CASSMRYQPQHF.

The J gene is TRBJ2-2, the V gene TRBV7-3; no reliable D call. The CDR3 has 14 amino acids. V was trimmed by 1 base and J by 4 bases, leaving 7 bases between them. Germline CDR1 SGHTA, CDR2 FQGTGA. CDR3 sequence reads: CASSLMTITGELFF. CDR3 coding DNA: TGTGCCAGCAGCTTAATGACAATCACCGGGGAGCTGTTTTTT.

This clone has a single count. This CDR3 is CASSVAGYNSPLHF. The CDR3 DNA reads as TGTGCCAGCAGCGTAGCCGGGTATAATTCACCCCTCCACTTT. The chain has TRBV9 and TRBJ1-6; no reliable D call. Per the germline V gene, CDR1 is SGDLS and CDR2 is YYNGEE. This CDR3 contains 14 residues. Trimming stripped 0 bases from V and 4 bases from J, with 5 bases between.

The V and J genes are TRBV5-4 and TRBJ1-3; D is undetermined. This CDR3 has 15 residues. The ends were cut back, 4 bases at V and 0 bases at J, with 11 bases in the middle. CDR1 and CDR2 (germline): SGHNT, YYREEE (reference sequence). CDR3 sequence: CASSDPSRSGNTIYF. The CDR3 nucleotides are TGTGCCAGCAGCGACCCCAGCCGCTCTGGAAACACCATATATTTT.

The chain carries TRBV3-1 (or the pseudogene TRBV3-2) and TRBJ2-7, with D perhaps given as TRBD1 or TRBD2 (5 bases each). From germline, CDR1 is LGHDT and CDR2 YNNKEL (reference sequence). The CDR3 has 14 residues. Trimming removed 0 bases from V and 9 bases from J, with 15 bases in between. Written as DNA, the CDR3 is TGTGCCAGCAGCCAAGATTTCGGGACGGTCGGGCAGTACTTC. Its translation: CASSQDFGTVGQYF.

This clone was observed a few times. This chain connects TRBV30 to TRBJ2-2; D possibly corresponds to TRBD2 (6 bases). Germline V lookup: CDR1 GTSNPN, CDR2 SVGIG (reference sequence). This CDR3 comprises 15 residues. Trimming stripped 0 bases from V and 4 bases from J, with 12 bases between. DNA for the CDR3: TGTGCCTGGAGTGTAGGTTGGGGAGGCACCGGGGAGCTGTTTTTT. Its protein product is CAWSVGWGGTGELFF.

The chain is built from TRBV29-1 and TRBJ2-1, with a weak D call TRBD1 (6 bases). This CDR3 comprises 13 residues. Germline-derived CDR1 and CDR2 are SQVTM and ANQGSEA. Trimming took 2 bases from V and 6 from J, leaving 11 bases between them. As DNA, the CDR3 is TGCAGCGTTGAATCCCGGACAGTCAATGAGCAGTTCTTC. Translation gives CSVESRTVNEQFF.

CDR3 coding DNA: TGTGCCAGCACCCTAACTGCGGGAGGGCCCAACTATGAGCAGTTCTTC. It yields the protein CASTLTAGGPNYEQFF. The rearrangement links TRBV7-2 to TRBJ2-1; 9 positions agree with TRBD2. With 7 bases clipped from V and 8 bases from J, the junction kept 15 bases outside the gene matches. Germline V lookup: CDR1 SGHTA, CDR2 FQGNSA. The CDR3 consists of 16 residues.

Here the CDR3 reads CASSGTPRYEQYF. CDR3 bases: TGCGCCAGCAGTGGGACGCCCCGGTACGAGCAGTACTTC. The chain has TRBV10-2 and TRBJ2-7; D is uncertain. Germline CDR1 WSHSY, CDR2 SAAADI. The V end was cut by 4 bases, the J end by 4 bases, with 11 bases between. CDR3 length: 13 residues.

J is TRBJ1-4 and V is TRBV15, with TRBD1 matching over 7 bases. J was trimmed by 8 bases and V by 0 bases; bases with no gene match: 9. This CDR3 comprises 16 residues. Germline-derived CDR1 and CDR2 are LNHNV and YYDKDF (reference sequence). CDR3 sequence (DNA): TGTGCCACCAGCAGAGATCCGGGACAGAAAAGGGAAAAACTGTTTTTT. It is translated as CATSRDPGQKREKLFF.

Comment on this clone: One end of the junction fails to match germline, which may point to a read error. This chain joins TRBV19 and TRBJ2-7; D is perhaps TRBD2 (5 bases). This CDR3 is built from 14 residues. CDR1 and CDR2 from the germline V gene are LNHDA and SQIVND (reference sequence). The CDR3 DNA reads TGTGTCAGTAGTATACGGGATAGCGTCTACGAGCAGTACTTC. Protein: CVSSIRDSVYEQYF.